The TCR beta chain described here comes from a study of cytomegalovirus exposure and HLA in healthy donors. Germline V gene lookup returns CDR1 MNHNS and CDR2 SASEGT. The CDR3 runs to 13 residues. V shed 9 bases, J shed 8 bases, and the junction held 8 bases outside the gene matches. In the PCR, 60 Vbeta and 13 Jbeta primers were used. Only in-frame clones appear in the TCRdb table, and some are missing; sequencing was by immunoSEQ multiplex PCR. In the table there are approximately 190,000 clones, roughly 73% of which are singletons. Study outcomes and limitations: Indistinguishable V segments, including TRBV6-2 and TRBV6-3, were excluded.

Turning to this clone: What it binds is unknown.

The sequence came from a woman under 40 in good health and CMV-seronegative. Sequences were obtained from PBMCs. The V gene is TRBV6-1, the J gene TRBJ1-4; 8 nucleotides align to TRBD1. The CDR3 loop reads CASSAGGSEKLFF. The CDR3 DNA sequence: TGTGCCAGTTCTGCAGGGGGCAGCGAAAAACTGTTTTTT.